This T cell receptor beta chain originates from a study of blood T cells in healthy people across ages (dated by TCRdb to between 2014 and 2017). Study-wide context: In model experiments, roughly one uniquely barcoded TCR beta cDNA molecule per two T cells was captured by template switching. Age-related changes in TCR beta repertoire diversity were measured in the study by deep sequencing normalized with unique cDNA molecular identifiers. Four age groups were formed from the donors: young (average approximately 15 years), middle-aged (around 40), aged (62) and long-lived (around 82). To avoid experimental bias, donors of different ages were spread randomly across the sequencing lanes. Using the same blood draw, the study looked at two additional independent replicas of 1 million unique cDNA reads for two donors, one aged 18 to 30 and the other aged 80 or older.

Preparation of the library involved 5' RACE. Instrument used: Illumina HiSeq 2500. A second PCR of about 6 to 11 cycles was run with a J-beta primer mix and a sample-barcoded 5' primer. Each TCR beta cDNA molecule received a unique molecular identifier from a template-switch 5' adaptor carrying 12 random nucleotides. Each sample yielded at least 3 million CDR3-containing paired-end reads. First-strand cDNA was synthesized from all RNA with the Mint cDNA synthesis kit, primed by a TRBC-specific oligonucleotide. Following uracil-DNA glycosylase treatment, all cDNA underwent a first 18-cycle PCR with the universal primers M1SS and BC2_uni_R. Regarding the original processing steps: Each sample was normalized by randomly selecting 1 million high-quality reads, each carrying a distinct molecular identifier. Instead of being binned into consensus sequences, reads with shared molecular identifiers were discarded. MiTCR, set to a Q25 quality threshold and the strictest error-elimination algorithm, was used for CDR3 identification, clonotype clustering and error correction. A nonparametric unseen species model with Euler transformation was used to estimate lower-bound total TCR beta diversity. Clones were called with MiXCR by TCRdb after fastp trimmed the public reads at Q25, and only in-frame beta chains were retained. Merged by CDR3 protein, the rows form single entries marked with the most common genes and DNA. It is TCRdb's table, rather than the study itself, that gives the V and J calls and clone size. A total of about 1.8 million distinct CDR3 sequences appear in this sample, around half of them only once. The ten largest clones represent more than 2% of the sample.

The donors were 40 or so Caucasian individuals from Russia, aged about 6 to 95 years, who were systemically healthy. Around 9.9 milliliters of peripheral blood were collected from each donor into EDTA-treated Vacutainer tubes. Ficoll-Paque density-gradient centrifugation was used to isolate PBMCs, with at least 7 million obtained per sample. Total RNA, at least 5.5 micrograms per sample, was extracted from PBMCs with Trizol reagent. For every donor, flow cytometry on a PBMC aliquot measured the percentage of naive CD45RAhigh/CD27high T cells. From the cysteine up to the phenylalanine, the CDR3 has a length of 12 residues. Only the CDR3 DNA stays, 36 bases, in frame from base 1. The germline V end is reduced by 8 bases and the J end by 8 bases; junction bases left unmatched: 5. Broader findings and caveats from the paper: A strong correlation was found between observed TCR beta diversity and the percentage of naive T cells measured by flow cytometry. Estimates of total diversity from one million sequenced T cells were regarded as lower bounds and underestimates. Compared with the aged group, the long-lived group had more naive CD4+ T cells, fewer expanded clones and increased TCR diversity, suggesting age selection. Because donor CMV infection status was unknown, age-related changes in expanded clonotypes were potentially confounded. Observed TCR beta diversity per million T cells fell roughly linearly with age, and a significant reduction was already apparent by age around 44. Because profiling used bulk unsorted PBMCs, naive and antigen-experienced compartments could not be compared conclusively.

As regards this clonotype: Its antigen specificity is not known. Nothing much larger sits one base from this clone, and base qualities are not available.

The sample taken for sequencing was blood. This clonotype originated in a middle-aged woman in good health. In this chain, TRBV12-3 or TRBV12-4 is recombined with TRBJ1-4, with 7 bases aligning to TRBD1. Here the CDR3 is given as CASAGTVEKLFF. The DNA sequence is TGTGCCAGCGCGGGGACAGTAGAAAAACTGTTTTTT.